These 28 T cell receptor beta chains originate from one sample sequenced in a study of identical twins. TCRdb reprocessed the 5' RACE reads via MiXCR and lists one record per CDR3 protein. The data show fewer than 550,000 distinct CDR3 sequences, with 15% seen just once and 0.35% to 0.45% held by the top ten. The sample was also linked to a second study, of yellow fever vaccine responses in identical twins.

Material: CD4+ T cells sorted from blood. These receptors were obtained from a woman between 18 and 29 years old in good health.

This clonotype showed up many times. The chain combines TRBV7-3 with TRBJ2-2; TRBD2 agrees at 8 bases. The length of the CDR3 is 15 residues. Germline-derived CDR1 and CDR2 are SGHTA and FQGTGA. Germline trimming cut 0 bases from V and 4 bases from J; bases unmatched to any gene: 1. The DNA of the CDR3 is TGTGCCAGCAGCTTAACTAGCGGGACCACCGGGGAGCTGTTTTTT. Translation: CASSLTSGTTGELFF.

This clonotype was seen more than once but under ten times. The V call is TRBV28, the J call TRBJ2-1; D remains unclear. Germline V gene data show CDR1 as MDHEN and CDR2 as SYDVKM. Trimming removed 7 bases from V and 0 bases from J, with 10 bases in between. This CDR3 has 14 amino acids. CDR3 DNA sequence: TGTGCCAGCAAGGGCCCCTTCTCCTACAATGAGCAGTTCTTC. It yields the protein CASKGPFSYNEQFF.

The table lists this clonotype with a few counts. V is TRBV15 and J is TRBJ2-4; D is undetermined. Germline V CDR1 and CDR2: LNHNV, YYDKDF (reference sequence). Trimming took off 2 bases at V and 6 bases at J, with 8 bases between the two ends. The CDR3 has 13 residues. CDR3 nucleotides: TGTGCCACCAGCAGATCGGGTGTAAACATTCAGTACTTC. Encoded protein: CATSRSGVNIQYF.

This clonotype was seen many times. The rearrangement joins TRBV12-3 or TRBV12-4 to TRBJ2-7; D remains unclear. With 3 bases removed from V and 6 bases from J, the gap between germline ends came to 6 bases. This CDR3 has 11 residues. Written as DNA, the CDR3 is TGTGCCAGCAGTTTGGGAAGCGAGCAGTACTTC. Amino acids: CASSLGSEQYF.

Only a few counts were recorded for this clonotype. The chain is built from TRBV5-1 and TRBJ1-1; D is possibly TRBD1 (6 bases). Trimming took off 4 bases at V and 2 bases at J, with 15 bases between the two ends. Per the germline V gene, CDR1 is SGHRS and CDR2 is YFSETQ. This CDR3 is built from 15 residues. This CDR3 is CASSTTGQANTEAFF. The CDR3 DNA follows: TGCGCCAGCAGCACGACGGGACAAGCTAACACTGAAGCTTTCTTT.

This clonotype was picked up a small number of times. The gene calls are TRBV2 and TRBJ1-5; D perhaps matches TRBD1 (5 bases). CDR3 length: 15 amino acids. Trimming removed 2 bases from V and 3 bases from J, with 11 bases in between. The germline V gene encodes CDR1 SNHLY and CDR2 FYNNEI. CDR3 loop: CASSENTGPNQPQHF. Written as DNA, the CDR3 is TGTGCCAGCAGTGAAAACACAGGCCCCAATCAGCCCCAGCATTTT.

The rearrangement uses TRBV27 and TRBJ2-1; tentatively, D is TRBD2 (6 bases). The germline V gene encodes CDR1 MNHEY and CDR2 SMNVEV (reference sequence). The V and J ends lost 5 bases and 5 bases respectively, with 13 bases between them. The CDR3 runs to 14 residues. The CDR3 bases are TGTGCCAGCAGTCTCCGGGAGCTGAACAATGAGCAGTTCTTC. Translated: CASSLRELNNEQFF.

This clonotype was detected only a few times. The rearrangement joins TRBV12-3 or TRBV12-4 to TRBJ1-4, with 7 bases identical to TRBD1. V lost 5 bases to trimming and J lost 3 bases; unmatched junction nucleotides: 6. The CDR3 has 15 residues. CDR3 DNA: TGTGCCAGCAGTCCAGGGGGGACAGCTAATGAAAAACTGTTTTTT. Translation gives CASSPGGTANEKLFF.

The rearrangement uses TRBV6-5 and TRBJ1-5, with D unresolved. V was shortened by 2 bases and J by 9 bases, with 8 bases between the two germline ends. Looked up from germline, CDR1 is MNHEY and CDR2 is SVGAGI. The CDR3 is 12 residues long. The CDR3 reads CASSYLDGPQHF. CDR3 nucleotides: TGTGCCAGCAGTTACCTCGACGGGCCCCAGCATTTT.

This clonotype has just a few counts. This sequence joins TRBV3-1 and TRBJ2-1, with TRBD2 matching 10 bases. CDR3 length: 16 residues. V was pared by 4 bases and J by 9 bases, with 12 bases of the junction left unmatched. The V gene's germline CDR1 is LGHDT and CDR2 YNNKEL (reference sequence). The CDR3 nucleotides read TGTGCCAGCAGCCCCAGCGGGAGGGCGCTTTTCGGTGAGCAGTTCTTC. Translating gives CASSPSGRALFGEQFF.

This clonotype was observed a handful of times. V and J are TRBV25-1 and TRBJ2-1; the match to TRBD2 covers 12 bases. Per germline, CDR1 MGHDK and CDR2 SYGVNS. This CDR3 region has 19 residues. With V trimmed by 4 bases and J by 8 bases, 18 bases remained unmatched. The CDR3 region has the DNA TGTGCCAGCAGTGGCATTCTGAGGGGACTAGCGGGCTCTTGGGATGAGCAGTTCTTC. This translates into CASSGILRGLAGSWDEQFF. Using reference TRBV25-1 and TRBJ2-1 for the parts outside the CDR3, the full variable domain is EADIYQTPRYLVIGTGKKITLECSQTMGHDKMYWYQQDPGMELHLIHYSYGVNSTEKGDLSSESTVSRIRTEHFPLTLESARPSHTSQYLCASSGILRGLAGSWDEQFFGPGTRLTVL.

The chain joins TRBV6-1 to TRBJ2-1; D call uncertain. V lost 6 bases and J 0 bases, leaving 12 bases between the germline ends. The CDR3 has 15 amino acids. Germline lookup yields CDR1 MNHNS and CDR2 SASEGT. CDR3 nucleotide sequence: TGTGCCAGCAGGAAAGGGATGACCTCCTACAATGAGCAGTTCTTC. As protein: CASRKGMTSYNEQFF.

The chain carries TRBV2 and TRBJ1-1; 8 bases fit TRBD1. The trim removed 4 bases at V and 5 bases at J, leaving 6 bases unmatched. Germline V gene lookup returns CDR1 SNHLY and CDR2 FYNNEI. The CDR3 covers 14 residues. Here the CDR3 DNA reads TGTGCCAGCAGTGCGGACAGGGTGGGAACTGAAGCTTTCTTT. It translates to CASSADRVGTEAFF. Combining the CDR3 with reference TRBV2 and TRBJ1-1 gives the whole variable domain EPEVTQTPSHQVTQMGQEVILRCVPISNHLYFYWYRQILGQKVEFLVSFYNNEISEKSEIFDDQFSVERPDGSNFTLKIRSTKLEDSAMYFCASSADRVGTEAFFGQGTRLTVV.

This clonotype was found a few times. CDR3 nucleotide sequence: TGTGCCAGCAGCTCCCCGGGGGGGAATGAGCAGTTCTTC. Protein: CASSSPGGNEQFF. This chain links TRBV7-8 with TRBJ2-1; 8 nucleotides line up with TRBD2. The V and J ends lost 4 bases and 7 bases, in that order; junction bases with no gene match: 3. The CDR3 has 13 residues. Looked up from germline, CDR1 is SGHVS and CDR2 is FQNEAQ.

The rearrangement links TRBV5-1 to TRBJ2-2; 8 bases fit TRBD2. V trimming: 6 bases; J trimming: 0 bases; junction bases outside the gene matches: 7. Germline V gene lookup returns CDR1 SGHRS and CDR2 YFSETQ. The CDR3 is 16 amino acids. CDR3 in DNA: TGCGCCAGCACTGCGCCGGGACTAGCGAACACCGGGGAGCTGTTTTTT. Amino acids: CASTAPGLANTGELFF.

This clonotype was detected once. The chain uses TRBV6-2 or TRBV6-3 and TRBJ2-5; 7 bases fit TRBD2. The ends lost 4 bases at V and 1 base at J; junction bases unmatched: 6. Looked up from germline, CDR1 is MNHEY and CDR2 is SVGEGT. There are 15 residues in the CDR3. The CDR3 DNA reads as TGTGCCAGCAGTTCGGGCGGGGGTGTCCAAGAGACCCAGTACTTC. It encodes CASSSGGGVQETQYF.

This clonotype was found a few times. CDR3 nucleotides: TGTGCCAGCAGCGTAAGCCCACCGACCAGGGGATACACCGGGGAGCTGTTTTTT. Its protein product is CASSVSPPTRGYTGELFF. This chain uses TRBV7-3 with TRBJ2-2; a possible D gene is TRBD1 (6 bases). V lost 5 bases, J lost 3 bases, and 22 bases lay in between. Germline loops: CDR1 SGHTA, CDR2 FQGTGA. CDR3 size: 18 residues.

The J gene is TRBJ2-7, the V gene TRBV28; D not resolved. From germline, CDR1 is MDHEN and CDR2 SYDVKM. Trimming shortened V by 6 bases and J by 7 bases, and 19 bases separated the two germline ends. This CDR3 is built from 14 residues. The CDR3 spells CASSSDWSLREQYF. CDR3 nucleotide sequence: TGTGCCAGCAGCTCCGACTGGTCCCTAAGGGAGCAGTACTTC.

The chain links TRBV20-1 to TRBJ2-7, with 8 positions matching TRBD2. The CDR3 sequence is 14 residues long. Germline trimming cut 8 bases from V and 2 bases from J; bases unmatched to any gene: 11. The V gene's germline CDR1 is DFQATT and CDR2 SNEGSKA (reference sequence). Written as DNA, the CDR3 is TGCAGTTTATCCCGTGGCGGGGGGACCTACGAGCAGTACTTC. This translates into CSLSRGGGTYEQYF.

This clonotype has just a few counts. V gene TRBV5-1 combines with J gene TRBJ2-7, with 7 positions matching TRBD2. CDR1 is SGHRS and CDR2 is YFSETQ in the germline V gene. V dropped 0 bases and J dropped 0; count of bases not matched to a gene: 6. The CDR3 contains 16 residues. The CDR3, as DNA: TGCGCCAGCAGCTTGGTACGGGGCGGGAGCTCCTACGAGCAGTACTTC. It specifies CASSLVRGGSSYEQYF.

This clonotype occurred many times. The V and J genes are TRBV12-3 or TRBV12-4 and TRBJ1-5, with a weak D call TRBD1 (6 bases). V was clipped by 5 bases and J by 5 bases, with 10 bases between them. This CDR3 is 13 amino acids long. CDR3 residues: CASSIGGDQPQHF. The CDR3 DNA reads as TGTGCCAGCAGTATAGGGGGGGATCAGCCCCAGCATTTT.

This clonotype has a count of ten or more. The rearrangement links TRBV5-5 to TRBJ1-5; maybe TRBD1 (5 bases). Germline V gives CDR1 SGHKS, CDR2 YYEKEE (reference sequence). The CDR3 contains 13 residues. Between the trimmed V and J ends, which lost 0 bases and 5 bases, there was a span of 6 bases. The CDR3: CASSLGQYQPQHF. The CDR3 DNA sequence: TGTGCCAGCAGCTTGGGACAGTATCAGCCCCAGCATTTT.

This chain links TRBV18 with TRBJ1-2, with D unclear. The CDR3 spans 15 residues. Per the germline V gene, CDR1 is KGHSH and CDR2 is LQKENI. The germline V and J ends were trimmed by 0 bases and 0 bases, with 8 bases remaining between them. The CDR3 DNA sequence: TGTGCCAGCTCACCACCAGCCGTTTCTAACTATGGCTACACCTTC. It encodes CASSPPAVSNYGYTF.

There are a few counts of this clonotype. V is TRBV7-6 and J is TRBJ1-1; D remains unclear. The CDR3 runs to 14 residues. CDR1 and CDR2 (germline): SGHVS, FNYEAQ. With 5 bases removed from V and 8 bases from J, the gap between germline ends came to 18 bases. The CDR3 DNA reads TGTGCCAGCAGCCTCTTTGGGCCATCTGCGGAAGCTTTCTTT. Protein sequence: CASSLFGPSAEAFF.

The CDR3 DNA reads TGCGCCAGCAGTGAGTTGACTAGCGGGAGTTATGAGCAGTTCTTC. It translates to CASSELTSGSYEQFF. J is TRBJ2-1 and V is TRBV10-2, with TRBD2 identical over 12 bases. CDR1 is WSHSY and CDR2 is SAAADI in the germline V gene. The ends lost 1 base at V and 8 bases at J; junction bases unmatched: 3. The CDR3 extends over 15 amino acids.

Only a few counts were recorded for this clonotype. The gene calls are TRBV2 and TRBJ2-1, with 8 bases fitting TRBD2. The CDR3 totals 11 residues. Germline V gene lookup returns CDR1 SNHLY and CDR2 FYNNEI. V shed 7 bases, J shed 12 bases, and the junction held 5 bases outside the gene matches. The CDR3 sequence: CASNGGGWQFF. The CDR3 coding sequence is TGTGCCAGCAATGGCGGGGGGTGGCAGTTCTTC.

This clonotype was counted between two and nine times. The chain employs TRBV20-1 and TRBJ2-7, with TRBD2 matching over 8 bases. Trimming took 2 bases from V and 4 from J; bases not matched to a gene: 4. The CDR3 is made up of 13 amino acids. Germline V gene lookup returns CDR1 DFQATT and CDR2 SNEGSKA (reference sequence). The CDR3 DNA sequence: TGCAGTGCTAGATCCGGGACTAGTTACGAGCAGTACTTC. This translates into CSARSGTSYEQYF.

The rearrangement joins TRBV5-1 to TRBJ2-3; D possibly uses TRBD1 or TRBD2 (6 bases each). This CDR3 region has 15 residues. V was pared by 0 bases and J by 6 bases, with 14 bases between. The germline V gene encodes CDR1 SGHRS and CDR2 YFSETQ. CDR3 nucleotide sequence: TGCGCCAGCAGCTTGGAAGGGGGGACCACCGATACGCAGTATTTT. Translating gives CASSLEGGTTDTQYF.